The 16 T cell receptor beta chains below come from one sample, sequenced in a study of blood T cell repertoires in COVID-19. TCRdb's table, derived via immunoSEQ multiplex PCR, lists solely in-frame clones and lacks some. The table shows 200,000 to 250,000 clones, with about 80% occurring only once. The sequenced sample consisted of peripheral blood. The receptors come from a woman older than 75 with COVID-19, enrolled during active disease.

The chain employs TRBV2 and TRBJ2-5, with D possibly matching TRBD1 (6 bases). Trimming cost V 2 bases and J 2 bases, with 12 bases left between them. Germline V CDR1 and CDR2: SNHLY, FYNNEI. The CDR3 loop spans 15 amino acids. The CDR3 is CASSEQGLAQETQYF. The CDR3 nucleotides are TGTGCCAGCAGTGAACAGGGGCTAGCTCAAGAGACCCAGTACTTC.

CDR3 DNA sequence: TGTGCCAGCAGTTACCCCCGGGGAGGGGTTGGCTATGGCTACACCTTC. It encodes CASSYPRGGVGYGYTF. This chain connects TRBV6-5 to TRBJ1-2; weak D call: TRBD1 (5 bases). V dropped 2 bases and J dropped 4 bases, with 17 bases sitting between them. The germline CDR1 and CDR2 sequences are MNHEY and SVGAGI. The CDR3 runs 16 residues.

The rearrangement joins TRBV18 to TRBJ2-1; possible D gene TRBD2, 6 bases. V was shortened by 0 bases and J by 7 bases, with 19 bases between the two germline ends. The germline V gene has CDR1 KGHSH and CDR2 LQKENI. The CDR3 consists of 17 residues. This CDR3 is CASSPPLPRGKGNEQFF. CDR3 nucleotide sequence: TGTGCCAGCTCACCACCCCTCCCGCGGGGCAAAGGGAATGAGCAGTTCTTC.

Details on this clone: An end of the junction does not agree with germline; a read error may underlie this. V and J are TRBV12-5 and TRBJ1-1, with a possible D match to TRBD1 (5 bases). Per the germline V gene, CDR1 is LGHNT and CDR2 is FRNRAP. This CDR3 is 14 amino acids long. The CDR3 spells CACGGRAGRAEAFF. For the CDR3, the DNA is TGTGCTTGTGGGGGTAGGGCAGGGAGGGCTGAAGCTTTCTTT.

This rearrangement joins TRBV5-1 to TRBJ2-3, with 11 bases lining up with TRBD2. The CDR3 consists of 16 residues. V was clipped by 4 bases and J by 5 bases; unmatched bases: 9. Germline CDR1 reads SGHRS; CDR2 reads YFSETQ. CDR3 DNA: TGCGCCAGCAGCCACGGACTAGCGGGCACCTTAGATACGCAGTATTTT. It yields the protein CASSHGLAGTLDTQYF.

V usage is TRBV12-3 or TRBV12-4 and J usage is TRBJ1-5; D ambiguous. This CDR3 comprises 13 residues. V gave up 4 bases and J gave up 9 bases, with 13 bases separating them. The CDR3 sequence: CASSWARFGPQHF. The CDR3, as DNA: TGTGCCAGCAGTTGGGCCCGGTTTGGGCCCCAGCATTTT.

The CDR3 DNA sequence: TGCGCCAGCAGCTTGGGCTCAGGGTCTTGGGAAAAACTGTTTTTT. This sequence encodes CASSLGSGSWEKLFF. This chain connects TRBV5-1 to TRBJ1-4, with D possibly TRBD1 on 5 matching bases. Per germline, CDR1 SGHRS and CDR2 YFSETQ. The CDR3 runs 15 residues. Trimming took 0 bases from V and 8 from J, leaving 14 bases between them.

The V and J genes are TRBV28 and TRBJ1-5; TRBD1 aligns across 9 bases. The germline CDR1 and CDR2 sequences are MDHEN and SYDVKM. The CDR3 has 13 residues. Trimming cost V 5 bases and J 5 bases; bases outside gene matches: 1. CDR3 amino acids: CASSGTGHQPQHF. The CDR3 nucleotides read TGTGCCAGCAGTGGGACAGGGCATCAGCCCCAGCATTTT.

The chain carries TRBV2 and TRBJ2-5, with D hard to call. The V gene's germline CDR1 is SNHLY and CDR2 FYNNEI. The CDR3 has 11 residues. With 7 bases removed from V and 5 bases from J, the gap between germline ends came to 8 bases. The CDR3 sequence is CASIELETQYF. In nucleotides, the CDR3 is TGTGCCAGCATCGAGCTGGAGACCCAGTACTTC. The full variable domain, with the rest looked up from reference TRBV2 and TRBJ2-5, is EPEVTQTPSHQVTQMGQEVILRCVPISNHLYFYWYRQILGQKVEFLVSFYNNEISEKSEIFDDQFSVERPDGSNFTLKIRSTKLEDSAMYFCASIELETQYFGPGTRLLVL.

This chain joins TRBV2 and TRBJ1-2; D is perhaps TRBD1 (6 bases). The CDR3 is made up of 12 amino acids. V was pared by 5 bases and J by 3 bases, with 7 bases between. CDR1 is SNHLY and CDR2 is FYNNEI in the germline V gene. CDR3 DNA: TGTGCCAGCAGTCGGACAGACTATGGCTACACCTTC. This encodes CASSRTDYGYTF.

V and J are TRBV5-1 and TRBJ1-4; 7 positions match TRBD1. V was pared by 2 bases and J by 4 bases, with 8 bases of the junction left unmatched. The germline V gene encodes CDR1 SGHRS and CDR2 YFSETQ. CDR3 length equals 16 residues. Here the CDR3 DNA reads TGCGCCAGCAGCTTATTGGAGGGGGCAGGTAATGAAAAACTGTTTTTT. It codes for CASSLLEGAGNEKLFF. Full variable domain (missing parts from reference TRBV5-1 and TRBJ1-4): KAGVTQTPRYLIKTRGQQVTLSCSPISGHRSVSWYQQTPGQGLQFLFEYFSETQRNKGNFPGRFSGRQFSNSRSEMNVSTLELGDSALYLCASSLLEGAGNEKLFFGSGTQLSVL.

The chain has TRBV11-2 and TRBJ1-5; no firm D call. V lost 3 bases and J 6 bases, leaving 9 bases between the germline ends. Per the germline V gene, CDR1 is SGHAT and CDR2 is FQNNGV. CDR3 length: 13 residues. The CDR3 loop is CASSFGVLQPQHF. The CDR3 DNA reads TGTGCCAGCAGCTTCGGGGTCCTTCAGCCCCAGCATTTT. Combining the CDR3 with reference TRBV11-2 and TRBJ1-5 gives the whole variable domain EAGVAQSPRYKIIEKRQSVAFWCNPISGHATLYWYQQILGQGPKLLIQFQNNGVVDDSQLPKDRFSAERLKGVDSTLKIQPAKLEDSAVYLCASSFGVLQPQHFGDGTRLSIL.

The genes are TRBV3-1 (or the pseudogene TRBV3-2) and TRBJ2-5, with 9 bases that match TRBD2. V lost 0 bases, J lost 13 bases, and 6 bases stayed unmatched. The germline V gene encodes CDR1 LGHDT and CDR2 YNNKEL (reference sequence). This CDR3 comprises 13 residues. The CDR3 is CASSQDSGTSSYF. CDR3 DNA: TGTGCCAGCAGCCAAGATTCCGGGACTAGCTCGTACTTC.

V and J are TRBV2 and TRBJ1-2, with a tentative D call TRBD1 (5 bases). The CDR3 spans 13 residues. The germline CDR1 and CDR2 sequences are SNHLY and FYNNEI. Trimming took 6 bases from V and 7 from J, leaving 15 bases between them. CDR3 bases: TGTGCCAGCAGCCCCGGGGCGGGGGGTGGCTACACCTTC. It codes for CASSPGAGGGYTF.

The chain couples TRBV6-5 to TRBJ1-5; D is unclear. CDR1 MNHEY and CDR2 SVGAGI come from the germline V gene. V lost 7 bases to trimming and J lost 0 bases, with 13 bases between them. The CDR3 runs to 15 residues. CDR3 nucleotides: TGTGCCAGCAAAGTCCGAGGGTATAGCAATCAGCCCCAGCATTTT. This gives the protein CASKVRGYSNQPQHF.

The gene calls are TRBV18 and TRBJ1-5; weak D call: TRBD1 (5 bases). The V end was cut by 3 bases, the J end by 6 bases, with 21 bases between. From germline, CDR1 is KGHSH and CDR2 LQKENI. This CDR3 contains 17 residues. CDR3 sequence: CASSPGTGPLKSQPQHF. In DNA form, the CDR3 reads TGTGCCAGCTCACCGGGCACAGGCCCCCTGAAGAGTCAGCCCCAGCATTTT.